Below, one TCR beta chain is given with its context. The target of this receptor is not known. Qualities for individual bases were not recorded, and no much larger clone is one base off. The sample has other DNA sequences that encode this CDR3 too. These data are taken from a study of cytomegalovirus exposure and HLA in healthy donors (dated by TCRdb to between 2016 and 2019). About the full investigation: An earlier analysis of 587 of the donors reported around 280 Gb of sequence data and 117 million unique TCR beta sequences obtained from about 200 million T cells. About 300 gigabases of sequencing data and 80 million or so unique TCR sequences were included in an early release covering roughly 600 HLA-typed donors. The genetic ancestry cluster associated with self-reported Caucasian donors included about 84% of the roughly 400 genotyped donors. The aim of the study was to test whether cataloging public T cell receptors could identify signatures of past pathogen exposure. Using immunosequencing, the study profiled T cell repertoires from around 680 subjects and related those repertoires to cytomegalovirus serostatus. A separate validation cohort of roughly 130 different subjects was used in addition to the approximately 700-subject first cohort. The study combined high-throughput TCR immunosequencing, statistical association of individual TCRs with disease status, and machine learning to predict cytomegalovirus infection status. A later analysis re-analyzed previously published TCR beta repertoires from about 730 donors and added high-resolution HLA genotyping to study TCR occurrence patterns. The later analysis used no new phenotypic data to find candidate immune exposures, relying instead on TCR beta sequences and their occurrence across donors. In an earlier analysis of roughly 540 of the donors, high-throughput TCR beta sequencing was used to judge whether each TCR beta V gene segment behaved as functional or pseudogenic. Donor age, sex, ethnicity and CMV serostatus were compiled together with the repertoire data. Genome-wide SNP genotypes for about 60% of the roughly 670 donors were used in a later genetic analysis, which treated that subset as a discovery cohort. Every discovery cohort repertoire had been produced on one sequencing platform. HLA typing covered class I and class II loci at four-digit resolution. The number of donors typed differed by locus, with 629-630 for A, B, C, DRB1 and DQB1, 522 for DQA1, approximately 580 for DPA1, and around 450 for DPB1. Because of strong linkage in the cohort, roughly five DR-DQ haplotypes were treated as single units for association and clustering. Across about 380 genotyped donors of the cohort, an average of about 200,000 unique TCR beta nucleotide sequences per donor were sequenced, and roughly 17% of those sequences were non-productive.

In total, over 600 healthy bone marrow donors made up the cohort. All cohort members were sampled while nominally healthy, although unrecorded immune exposures were likely present. The donor tested CMV seronegative and was one of the 352 seronegative cohort members. A peripheral blood sample was provided by each donor, and peripheral blood mononuclear cells were used for TCR beta sequencing. The Qiagen DNeasy Blood Extraction Kit was used to extract genomic DNA from the blood cell samples. V loses 5 bases at its end and J loses 3 bases; junction bases beyond the gene matches: 5. The germline V gene supplies CDR1 SGHTA and CDR2 FQGNSA. The CDR3 runs 14 residues from the cysteine to the phenylalanine. Only CDR3 DNA remains: 42 bases, in frame from the first base. Paper-wide results and their limitations: The classifier was reported to diagnose cytomegalovirus status with high specificity and sensitivity in both the original and validation cohorts. A later analysis reported that several top co-occurrence clusters appeared linked to parvovirus B19, influenza, CMV and Epstein-Barr virus. In an earlier analysis of 587 of the donors, most TCR beta V segments appeared in productive rearrangements about 87% or about 30% of the time, broadly matching IMGT annotations. Assigning TCR associations to individual alleles was difficult when HLA alleles, especially DR and DQ, strongly co-occurred. The cohort was sequenced for TCR beta chains only, and without alpha or paired-chain data the features that could be detected were limited. Linkage disequilibrium might explain the correlated functional status among segregating V segments, but an unknown experimental factor could not be excluded. A few of the identified cytomegalovirus-associated TCR beta chains were confirmed in vitro to be specific for cytomegalovirus antigens. According to a later genetic analysis, donors in an Asian-associated ancestry cluster had fewer N-insertions in productive TCRs than the roughly 700-donor mean. In a later analysis, TCR association rates were found to vary across HLA loci, with the most associated TCRs seen for DRB1 alleles and the fewest for HLA-C alleles. The sequencing pipeline was judged likely to have produced a cluster of highly shared sequence variants as a technical artifact. A total of 150 to 200 TCR beta chains were listed by the study as associated with cytomegalovirus. Sequencing depth was assumed to be roughly uniform across donors in the presence/absence analyses, though that assumption may not hold. In a later analysis, around 15,000 TCR beta sequences were associated with specific HLA alleles at a false discovery rate of 0.05. Because counts were too low, roughly 17 rarely observed V segments, including chromosome 9 orphons, were left out of the earlier analysis of 587 of the donors. A further reported finding was that TCR beta sequences accurately predicted the HLA-A and HLA-B alleles for most subjects in the first cohort. Because the 87-base-pair reads could not distinguish some IMGT-functional V segments, including TRBV6-2 and TRBV6-3, those segments were excluded. The only immune exposure information available for the cohort was CMV serostatus. Across donors, most TCR sequences were observed very rarely, whereas some public TCRs were present in many individuals. Because HLA typing was missing for some donors at each locus, association tests included only the typed subset. It was suggested by the authors that the approach could potentially be generalized to other disease states and immunological phenotypes. In a later analysis, HLA-associated TCR beta chains were found to be more clonally expanded and to have lower generation probabilities than equally common non-associated chains. According to a later analysis, most CMV-associated TCR beta chains appeared to be HLA-restricted, and the HLA associations seemed to be driven largely by CMV exposure. V-gene and J-gene trimming of TCR beta chains was associated with a missense DCLRE1C variant in a later genetic analysis, and the association was replicated in an independent cohort.

To prepare the library, the immunoSEQ multiplex PCR assay was applied. For the multiplex PCR, a mixture combining 60 forward primers for TCR Vbeta segments and 13 reverse primers for TCR Jbeta segments was used. The CDR3 region of rearranged TCR beta genes was amplified from genomic DNA with a multiplex PCR assay. The Illumina HiSeq System was used to sequence the amplified TCR beta libraries as 87-base-pair reads. The paper's data handling went like this. In a later analysis, about 80 million unique TCR beta chains were counted across the approximately 640 repertoires, and roughly 11 million of these chains were shared by at least two donors. To remove PCR and sequencing errors, raw reads were error-corrected and collapsed into unique sequences using a nearest-neighbor algorithm that merged closely related sequences. Alignment of CDR3 sequences to IMGT reference sequences was used to assign V, D and J gene segments. For a sequence to be retained, a match of at least six nucleotides was required to both a V gene segment and a J gene segment. Rearrangements were called productive when the CDR3 lacked stop codons and stayed in frame with V and J; all others were non-productive. CDR3 was defined according to IMGT convention as the region running from the second conserved V-encoded cysteine to the conserved J-encoded phenylalanine. In an earlier analysis of approximately 500 of the donors, sequences lacking an unambiguous match to a single V gene segment were excluded. In an earlier analysis of several hundred of the donors, V segments were called functional above 56.7% productive rearrangements and were called segregating when the between-donor standard deviation exceeded 5%. A statistical classification framework was built for diagnosing cytomegalovirus status from the catalog of TCR beta chain sequences. A later analysis assigned V and J genes by comparing TCR nucleotide sequences with IMGT/GENE-DB human TR gene sequences. Using the TCRdist pipeline, a later analysis assigned CDR3 sequences along with most-parsimonious VDJ recombination scenarios. In a later analysis, every TCR beta chain was defined by the combination of its CDR3 amino acid sequence and its V-gene family, and reads without a unique V-gene family were dropped. To address suspected cross-contamination and a sequencing artifact, a later analysis removed under 600 highly shared, low-generation-probability nucleotide sequences. In a later analysis, a clonal expansion index was calculated for each public chain from normalized within-repertoire ranks of inferred template counts. Generation probabilities in a later analysis came from a VDJ recombination model fitted to out-of-frame rearrangements, and those results were checked against IGoR. Hypergeometric tests were used in a later analysis to score TCR-TCR, TCR-HLA and TCR-CMV co-occurrence, with a repertoire-size bias correction applied to the TCR pairs. In a later analysis, false discovery rates were estimated by permuting HLA or CMV assignments 20 times. In a later analysis, co-occurring TCRs were grouped using DBSCAN, with TCRdist sequence similarity added in when clustering inside HLA-allele-positive subsets. Repertoires with fewer than 30,000 or more than 120,000 public chains were left out of co-occurrence clustering, as were roughly five repertoires with anomalous nucleotide sharing. TCRdb limited this immuneACCESS table to in-frame rearrangements with V and J called. A share of clones is missing; checked studies link under half to unresolved V genes, and the rest is unexplained. D and trimming were read from the DNA, whereas the V and J calls and clone size are those reported in that table. The sample data list about 170,000 clones, and 80% of these were observed just once. The ten top clones hold about 2.3% of the sample.

The chain links TRBV7-2 with TRBJ1-2, with 8 middle bases fitting TRBD1. This receptor was taken from a male donor in good health and CMV-seronegative. Source material: PBMCs. CDR3 reads: CASSPGTGDYGYTF. DNA sequence: TGTGCCAGCAGCCCTGGGACAGGAGACTATGGCTACACCTTC.